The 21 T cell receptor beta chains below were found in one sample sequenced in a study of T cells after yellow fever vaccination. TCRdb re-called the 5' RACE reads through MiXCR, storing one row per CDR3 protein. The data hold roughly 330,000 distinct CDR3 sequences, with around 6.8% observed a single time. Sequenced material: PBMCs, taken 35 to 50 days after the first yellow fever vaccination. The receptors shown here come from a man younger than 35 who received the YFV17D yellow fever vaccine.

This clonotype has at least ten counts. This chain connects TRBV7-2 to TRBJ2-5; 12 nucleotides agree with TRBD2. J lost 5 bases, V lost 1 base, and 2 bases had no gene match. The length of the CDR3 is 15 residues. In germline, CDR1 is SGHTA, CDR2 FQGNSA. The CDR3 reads CASSLDGTSGETQYF. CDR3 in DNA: TGTGCCAGCAGCTTAGACGGGACTAGCGGGGAGACCCAGTACTTC.

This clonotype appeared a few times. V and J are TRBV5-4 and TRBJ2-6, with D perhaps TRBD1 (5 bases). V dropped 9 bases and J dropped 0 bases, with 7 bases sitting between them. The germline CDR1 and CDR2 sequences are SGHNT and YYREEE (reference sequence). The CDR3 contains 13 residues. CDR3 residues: CAKGVSGANVLTF. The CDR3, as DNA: TGTGCCAAAGGGGTCTCTGGGGCCAACGTCCTGACTTTC.

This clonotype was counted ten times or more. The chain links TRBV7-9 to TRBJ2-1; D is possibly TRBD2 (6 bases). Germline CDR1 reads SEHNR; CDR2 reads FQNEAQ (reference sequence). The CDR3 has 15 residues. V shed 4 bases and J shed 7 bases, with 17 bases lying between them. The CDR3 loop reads CASSWLGGAGNEQFF. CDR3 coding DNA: TGTGCCAGCAGCTGGCTCGGAGGGGCGGGTAATGAGCAGTTCTTC.

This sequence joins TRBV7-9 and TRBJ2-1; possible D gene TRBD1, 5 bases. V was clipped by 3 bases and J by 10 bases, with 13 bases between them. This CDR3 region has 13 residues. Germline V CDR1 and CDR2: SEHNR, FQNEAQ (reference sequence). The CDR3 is CASSLEGAREQFF. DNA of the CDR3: TGTGCCAGCAGCTTGGAAGGGGCGAGGGAGCAGTTCTTC.

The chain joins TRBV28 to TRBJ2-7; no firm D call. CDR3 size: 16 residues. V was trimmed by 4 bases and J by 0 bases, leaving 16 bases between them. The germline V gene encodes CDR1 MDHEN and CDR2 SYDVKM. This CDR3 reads CASSSPGGSSSYEQYV. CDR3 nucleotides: TGTGCCAGCAGTTCGCCGGGCGGATCTTCCTCCTACGAGCAGTACGTC.

The CDR3 protein is CASSLSRPGGSNEQFF. The DNA of the CDR3 is TGTGCCAGCAGTTTATCCCGGCCGGGGGGATCTAATGAGCAGTTCTTC. This chain connects TRBV27 to TRBJ2-1, with 7 bases fitting TRBD2. From germline, CDR1 is MNHEY and CDR2 SMNVEV (reference sequence). The CDR3 length is 16 residues. V shed 0 bases and J 7 bases; nucleotides not matched to a gene: 9.

The DNA of the CDR3 is TGTGCCAGCAGTACATCTCCTGGCGTTTGGGACAATGAGCAGTTCTTC. It encodes CASSTSPGVWDNEQFF. The chain has TRBV7-2 and TRBJ2-1; D not resolved. Deletions cut 6 bases from V and 5 bases from J, with 20 bases between. Germline V gene data show CDR1 as SGHTA and CDR2 as FQGNSA. CDR3 length: 16 amino acids.

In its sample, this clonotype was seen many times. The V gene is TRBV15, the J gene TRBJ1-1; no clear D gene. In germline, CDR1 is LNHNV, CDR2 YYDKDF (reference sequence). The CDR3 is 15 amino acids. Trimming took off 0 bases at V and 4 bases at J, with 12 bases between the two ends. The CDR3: CATSRDPALGTEAFF. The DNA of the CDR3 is TGTGCCACCAGCAGAGACCCAGCCCTGGGCACTGAAGCTTTCTTT.

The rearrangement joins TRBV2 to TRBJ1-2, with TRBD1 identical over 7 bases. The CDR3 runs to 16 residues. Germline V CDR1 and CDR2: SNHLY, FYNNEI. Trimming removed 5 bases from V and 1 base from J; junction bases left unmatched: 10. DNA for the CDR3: TGTGCCAGCAGTTTACTAGGGGGACAGTATAACTATGGCTACACCTTC. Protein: CASSLLGGQYNYGYTF.

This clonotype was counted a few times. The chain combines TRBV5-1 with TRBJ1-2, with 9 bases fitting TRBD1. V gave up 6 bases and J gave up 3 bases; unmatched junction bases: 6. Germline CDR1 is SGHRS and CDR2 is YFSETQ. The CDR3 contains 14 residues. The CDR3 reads CASKGTGSYYGYTF. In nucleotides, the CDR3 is TGCGCCAGCAAAGGGACAGGGTCGTACTATGGCTACACCTTC.

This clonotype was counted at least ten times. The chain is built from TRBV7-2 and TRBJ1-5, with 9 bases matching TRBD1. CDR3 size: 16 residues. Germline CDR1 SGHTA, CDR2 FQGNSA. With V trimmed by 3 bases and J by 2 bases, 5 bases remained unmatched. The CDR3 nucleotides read TGTGCCAGCAGCTTGGGACAGGGCGTGGGCAATCAGCCCCAGCATTTT. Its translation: CASSLGQGVGNQPQHF.

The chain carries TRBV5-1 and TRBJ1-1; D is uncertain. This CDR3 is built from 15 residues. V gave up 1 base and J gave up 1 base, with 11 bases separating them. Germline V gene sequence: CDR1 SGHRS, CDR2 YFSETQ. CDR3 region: CASSLLETRNTEAFF. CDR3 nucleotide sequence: TGCGCCAGCAGCTTGTTGGAGACAAGGAACACTGAAGCTTTCTTT.

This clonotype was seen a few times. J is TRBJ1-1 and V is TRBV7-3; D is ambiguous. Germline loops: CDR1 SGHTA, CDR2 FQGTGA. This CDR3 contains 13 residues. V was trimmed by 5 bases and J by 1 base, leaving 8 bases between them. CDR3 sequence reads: CASSEQKNTEAFF. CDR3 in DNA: TGTGCCAGCAGCGAACAAAAGAACACTGAAGCTTTCTTT.

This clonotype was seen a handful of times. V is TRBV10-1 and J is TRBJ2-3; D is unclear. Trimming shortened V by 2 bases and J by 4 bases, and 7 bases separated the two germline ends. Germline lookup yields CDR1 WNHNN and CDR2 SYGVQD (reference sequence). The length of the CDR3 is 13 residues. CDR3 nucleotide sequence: TGCGCCAGCAGTGAGCAGTACTCAGATACGCAGTATTTT. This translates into CASSEQYSDTQYF.

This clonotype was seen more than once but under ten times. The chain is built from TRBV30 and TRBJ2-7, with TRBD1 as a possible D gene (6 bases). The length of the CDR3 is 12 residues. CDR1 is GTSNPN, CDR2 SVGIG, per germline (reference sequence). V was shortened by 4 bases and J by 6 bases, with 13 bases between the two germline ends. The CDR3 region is CAWNRAPFEQYF. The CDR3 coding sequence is TGTGCCTGGAACAGGGCCCCCTTCGAGCAGTACTTC.

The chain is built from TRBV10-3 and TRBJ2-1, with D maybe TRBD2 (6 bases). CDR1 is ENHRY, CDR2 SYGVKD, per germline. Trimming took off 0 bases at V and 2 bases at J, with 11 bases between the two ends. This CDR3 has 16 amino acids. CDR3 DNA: TGTGCCATCAGTGAGTCGGGGACTGGTACCTACAATGAGCAGTTCTTC. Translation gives CAISESGTGTYNEQFF.

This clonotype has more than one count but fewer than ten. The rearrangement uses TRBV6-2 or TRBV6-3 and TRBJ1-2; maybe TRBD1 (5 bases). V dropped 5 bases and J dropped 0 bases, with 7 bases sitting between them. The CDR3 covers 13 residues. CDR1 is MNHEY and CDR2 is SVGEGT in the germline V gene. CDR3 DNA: TGTGCCAGCAGTACAGGAGCTAACTATGGCTACACCTTC. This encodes CASSTGANYGYTF.

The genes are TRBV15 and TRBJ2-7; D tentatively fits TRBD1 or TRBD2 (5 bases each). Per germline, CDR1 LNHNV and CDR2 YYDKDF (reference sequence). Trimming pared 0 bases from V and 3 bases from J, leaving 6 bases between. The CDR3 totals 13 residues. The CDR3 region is CATSRDGGYEQYF. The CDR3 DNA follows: TGTGCCACCAGCAGAGATGGGGGCTACGAGCAGTACTTC. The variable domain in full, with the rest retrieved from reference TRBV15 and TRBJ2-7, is DAMVIQNPRYQVTQFGKPVTLSCSQTLNHNVMYWYQQKSSQAPKLLFHYYDKDFNNEADTPDNFQSRRPNTSFCFLDIRSPGLGDTAMYLCATSRDGGYEQYFGPGTRLTVT.

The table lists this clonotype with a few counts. In DNA form, the CDR3 reads TGTGCCAGCAGCTTCACCGGGGGGGCCTGGGGCTACACCTTC. The encoded protein is CASSFTGGAWGYTF. This rearrangement joins TRBV5-4 to TRBJ1-2; weak D call: TRBD1 (6 bases). The CDR3 runs 14 residues. From germline, CDR1 is SGHNT and CDR2 YYREEE (reference sequence). V lost 2 bases and J 8 bases, leaving 16 bases between the germline ends.

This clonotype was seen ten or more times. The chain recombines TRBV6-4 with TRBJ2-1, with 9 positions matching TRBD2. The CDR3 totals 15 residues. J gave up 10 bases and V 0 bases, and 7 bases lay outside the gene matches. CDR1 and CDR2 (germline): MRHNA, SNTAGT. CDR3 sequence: CASSDSDSGGGEQFF. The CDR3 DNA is TGTGCCAGCAGTGACTCGGATAGCGGGGGTGGCGAGCAGTTCTTC.

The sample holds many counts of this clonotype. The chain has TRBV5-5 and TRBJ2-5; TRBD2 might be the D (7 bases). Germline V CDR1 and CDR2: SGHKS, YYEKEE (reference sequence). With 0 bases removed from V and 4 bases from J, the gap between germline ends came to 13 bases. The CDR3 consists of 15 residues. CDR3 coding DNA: TGTGCCAGCAGCTTGGTGGGGGGGGGGCCAGAGACCCAGTACTTC. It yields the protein CASSLVGGGPETQYF.